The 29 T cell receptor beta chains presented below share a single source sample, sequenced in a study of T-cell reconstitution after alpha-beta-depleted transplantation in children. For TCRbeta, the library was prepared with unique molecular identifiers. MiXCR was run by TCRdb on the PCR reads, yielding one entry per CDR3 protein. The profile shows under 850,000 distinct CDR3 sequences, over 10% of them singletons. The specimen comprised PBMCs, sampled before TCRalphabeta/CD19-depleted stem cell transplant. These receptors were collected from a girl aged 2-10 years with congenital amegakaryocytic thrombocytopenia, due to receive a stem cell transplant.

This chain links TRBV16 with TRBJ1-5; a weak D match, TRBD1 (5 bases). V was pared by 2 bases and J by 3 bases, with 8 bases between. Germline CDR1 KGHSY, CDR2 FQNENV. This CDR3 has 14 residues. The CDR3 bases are TGTGCCAGCAGCCAAGAGGGGATCAATCAGCCCCAGCATTTT. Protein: CASSQEGINQPQHF. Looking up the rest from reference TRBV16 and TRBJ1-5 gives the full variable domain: GEEVAQTPKHLVRGEGQKAKLYCAPIKGHSYVFWYQQVLKNEFKFLISFQNENVFDETGMPKERFSAKCLPNSPCSLEIQATKLEDSAVYFCASSQEGINQPQHFGDGTRLSIL.

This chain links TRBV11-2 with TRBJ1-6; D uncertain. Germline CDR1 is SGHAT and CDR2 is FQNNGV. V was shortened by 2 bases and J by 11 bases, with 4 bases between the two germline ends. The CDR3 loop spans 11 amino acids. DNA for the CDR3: TGTGCCAGCAGCTTATCCCCACCCCTCCACTTT. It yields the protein CASSLSPPLHF.

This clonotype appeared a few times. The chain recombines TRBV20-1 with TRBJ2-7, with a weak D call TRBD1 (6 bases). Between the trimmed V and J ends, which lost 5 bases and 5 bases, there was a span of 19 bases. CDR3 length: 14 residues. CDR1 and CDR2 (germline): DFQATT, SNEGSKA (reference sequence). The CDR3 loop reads CSAGPPGVRDEQYF. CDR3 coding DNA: TGCAGTGCTGGACCCCCAGGGGTCCGGGACGAGCAGTACTTC.

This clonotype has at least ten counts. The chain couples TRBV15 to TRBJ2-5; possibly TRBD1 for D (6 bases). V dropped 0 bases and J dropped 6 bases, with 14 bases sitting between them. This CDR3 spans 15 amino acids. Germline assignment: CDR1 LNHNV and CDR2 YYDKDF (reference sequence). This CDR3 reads CATSRDRQGIKTQYF. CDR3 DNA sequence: TGTGCCACCAGCAGAGATCGGCAGGGGATAAAGACCCAGTACTTC.

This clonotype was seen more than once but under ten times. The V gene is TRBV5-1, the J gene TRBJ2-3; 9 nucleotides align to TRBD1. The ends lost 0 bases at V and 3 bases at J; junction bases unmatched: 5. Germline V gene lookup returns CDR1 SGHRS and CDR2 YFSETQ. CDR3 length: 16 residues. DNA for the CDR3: TGCGCCAGCAGCTTGGCCGGGACAGGGTCGACAGATACGCAGTATTTT. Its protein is CASSLAGTGSTDTQYF. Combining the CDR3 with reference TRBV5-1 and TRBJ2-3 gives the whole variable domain KAGVTQTPRYLIKTRGQQVTLSCSPISGHRSVSWYQQTPGQGLQFLFEYFSETQRNKGNFPGRFSGRQFSNSRSEMNVSTLELGDSALYLCASSLAGTGSTDTQYFGPGTRLTVL.

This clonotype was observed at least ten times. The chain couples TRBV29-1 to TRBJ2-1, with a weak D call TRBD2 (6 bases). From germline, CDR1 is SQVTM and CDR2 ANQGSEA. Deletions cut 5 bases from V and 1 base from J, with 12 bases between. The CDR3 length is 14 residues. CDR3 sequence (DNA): TGCAGCGTTTCAAGCGGGCTTTCCTACAATGAGCAGTTCTTC. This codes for CSVSSGLSYNEQFF.

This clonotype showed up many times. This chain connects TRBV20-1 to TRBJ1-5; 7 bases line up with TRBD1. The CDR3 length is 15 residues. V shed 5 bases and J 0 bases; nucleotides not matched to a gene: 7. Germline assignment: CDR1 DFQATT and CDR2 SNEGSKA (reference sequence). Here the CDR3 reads CSAHRDSHSNQPQHF. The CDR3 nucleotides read TGCAGTGCTCACCGGGACAGTCATAGCAATCAGCCCCAGCATTTT.

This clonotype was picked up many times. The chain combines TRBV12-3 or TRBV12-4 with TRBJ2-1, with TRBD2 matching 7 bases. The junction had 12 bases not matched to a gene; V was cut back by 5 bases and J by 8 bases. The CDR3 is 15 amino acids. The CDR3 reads CASSDQGIAGDEQFF. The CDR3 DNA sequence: TGTGCCAGCAGTGACCAGGGAATTGCGGGAGATGAGCAGTTCTTC.

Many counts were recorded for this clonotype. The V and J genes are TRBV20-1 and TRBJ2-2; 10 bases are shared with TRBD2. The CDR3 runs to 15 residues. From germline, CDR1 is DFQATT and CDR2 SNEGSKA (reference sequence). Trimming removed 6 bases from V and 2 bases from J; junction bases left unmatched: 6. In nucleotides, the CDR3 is TGCAGTGCCTCCAGGACTAGCGGCAACACCGGGGAGCTGTTTTTT. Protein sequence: CSASRTSGNTGELFF.

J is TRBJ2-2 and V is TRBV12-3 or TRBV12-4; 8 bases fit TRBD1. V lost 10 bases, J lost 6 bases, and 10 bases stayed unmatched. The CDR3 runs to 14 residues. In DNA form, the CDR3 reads TGTGCCAACCTCGACAGGGGTTCAGCCGGGGAGCTGTTTTTT. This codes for CANLDRGSAGELFF.

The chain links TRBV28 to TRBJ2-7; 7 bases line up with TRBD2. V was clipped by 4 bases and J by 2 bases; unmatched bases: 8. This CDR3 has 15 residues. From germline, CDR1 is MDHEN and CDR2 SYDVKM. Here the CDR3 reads CASSWGGRGTYEQYF. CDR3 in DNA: TGTGCCAGCAGTTGGGGCGGGAGAGGAACCTACGAGCAGTACTTC.

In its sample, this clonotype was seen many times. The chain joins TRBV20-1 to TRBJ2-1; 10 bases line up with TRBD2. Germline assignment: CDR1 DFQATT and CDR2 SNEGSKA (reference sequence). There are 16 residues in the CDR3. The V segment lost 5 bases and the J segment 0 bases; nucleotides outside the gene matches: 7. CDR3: CSALIRTSGSYNEQFF. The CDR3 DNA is TGCAGTGCTCTTATCCGGACTAGCGGCTCCTACAATGAGCAGTTCTTC.

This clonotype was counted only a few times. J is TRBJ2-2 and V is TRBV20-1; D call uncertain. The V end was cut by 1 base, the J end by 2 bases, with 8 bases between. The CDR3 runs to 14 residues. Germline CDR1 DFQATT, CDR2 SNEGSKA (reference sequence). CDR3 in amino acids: CSARGSQNTGELFF. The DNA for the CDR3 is TGCAGTGCTAGAGGCAGCCAAAACACCGGGGAGCTGTTTTTT.

The CDR3 DNA reads TGTGCCAGCAGTTTAATGCCGGGAGCTGTAGATACGCAGTATTTT. Its translation is CASSLMPGAVDTQYF. This chain links TRBV28 with TRBJ2-3; tentative D call: TRBD2 (6 bases). V shed 2 bases and J shed 5 bases, with 14 bases lying between them. The CDR3 is 15 amino acids. CDR1 is MDHEN and CDR2 is SYDVKM in the germline V gene.

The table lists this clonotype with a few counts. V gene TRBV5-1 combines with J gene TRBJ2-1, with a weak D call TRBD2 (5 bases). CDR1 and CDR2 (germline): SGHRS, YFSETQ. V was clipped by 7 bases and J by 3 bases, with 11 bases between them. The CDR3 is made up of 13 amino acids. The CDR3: CASYLSGYNEQFF. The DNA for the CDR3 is TGCGCCAGCTATCTCAGCGGCTACAATGAGCAGTTCTTC.

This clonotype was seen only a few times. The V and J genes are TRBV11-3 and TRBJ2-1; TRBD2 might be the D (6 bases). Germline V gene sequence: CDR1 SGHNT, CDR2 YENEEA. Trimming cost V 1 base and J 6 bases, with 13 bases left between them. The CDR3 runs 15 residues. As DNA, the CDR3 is TGTGCCAGCAGCTTAGGAGCGGGCGTACCCAATGAGCAGTTCTTC. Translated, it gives CASSLGAGVPNEQFF.

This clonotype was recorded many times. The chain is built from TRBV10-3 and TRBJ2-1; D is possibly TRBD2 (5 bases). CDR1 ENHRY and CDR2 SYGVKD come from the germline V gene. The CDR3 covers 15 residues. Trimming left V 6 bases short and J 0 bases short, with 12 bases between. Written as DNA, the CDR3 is TGTGCCATCAGAGAGAGCGGAAACTCCTACAATGAGCAGTTCTTC. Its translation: CAIRESGNSYNEQFF.

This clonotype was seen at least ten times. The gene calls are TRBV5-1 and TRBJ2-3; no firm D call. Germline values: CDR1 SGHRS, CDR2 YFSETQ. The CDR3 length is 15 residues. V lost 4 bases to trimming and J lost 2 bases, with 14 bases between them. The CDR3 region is CASSTTASPTDTQYF. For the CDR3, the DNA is TGCGCCAGCAGCACTACAGCAAGCCCCACAGATACGCAGTATTTT.

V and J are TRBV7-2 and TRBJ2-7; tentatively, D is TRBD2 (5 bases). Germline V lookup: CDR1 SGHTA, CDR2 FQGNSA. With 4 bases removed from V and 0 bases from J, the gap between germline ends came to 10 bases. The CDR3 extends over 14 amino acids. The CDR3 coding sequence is TGTGCCAGCAGCTCGGCCGGGATCTCCTACGAGCAGTACTTC. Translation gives CASSSAGISYEQYF.

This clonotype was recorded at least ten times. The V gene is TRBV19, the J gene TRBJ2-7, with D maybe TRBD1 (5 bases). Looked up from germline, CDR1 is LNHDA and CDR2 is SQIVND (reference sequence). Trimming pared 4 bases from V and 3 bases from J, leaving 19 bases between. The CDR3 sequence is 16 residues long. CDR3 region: CASSRMTVQASYEQYF. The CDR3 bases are TGTGCCAGTAGTAGGATGACAGTTCAAGCCAGCTACGAGCAGTACTTC.

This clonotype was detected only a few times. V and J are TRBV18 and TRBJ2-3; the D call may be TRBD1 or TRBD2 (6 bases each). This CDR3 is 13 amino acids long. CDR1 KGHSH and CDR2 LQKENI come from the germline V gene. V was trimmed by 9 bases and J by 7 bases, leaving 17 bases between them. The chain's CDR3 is CASSRLGGNTQYF. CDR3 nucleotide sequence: TGTGCCAGTTCGAGACTAGGGGGGAATACGCAGTATTTT.

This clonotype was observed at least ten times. The CDR3 nucleotides are TGTGCCACCAGCAGAGATCTTTCGGGTCCCGGGACAGAGATTTACGATACGCAGTATTTT. Encoded protein: CATSRDLSGPGTEIYDTQYF. V gene TRBV15 combines with J gene TRBJ2-3; 7 bases agree with TRBD1. The CDR3 loop spans 20 amino acids. Germline V lookup: CDR1 LNHNV, CDR2 YYDKDF (reference sequence). The junction had 21 bases not matched to a gene; V was cut back by 0 bases and J by 6 bases.

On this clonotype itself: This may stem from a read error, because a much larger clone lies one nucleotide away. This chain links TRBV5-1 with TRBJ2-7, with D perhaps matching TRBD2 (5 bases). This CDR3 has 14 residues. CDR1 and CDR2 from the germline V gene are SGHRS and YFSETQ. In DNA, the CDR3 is TGCGGCAGCAGCTTGGAGGACGCGTACTACGAGCAGTACTTC. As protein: CGSSLEDAYYEQYF.

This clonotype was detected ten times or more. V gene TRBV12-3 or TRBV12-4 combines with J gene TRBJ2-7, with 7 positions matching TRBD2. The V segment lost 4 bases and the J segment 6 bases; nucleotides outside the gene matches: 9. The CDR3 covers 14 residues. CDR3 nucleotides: TGTGCCAGCAGTTCCTTCCGGACTAGTGGCGAGCAGTACTTC. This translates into CASSSFRTSGEQYF.

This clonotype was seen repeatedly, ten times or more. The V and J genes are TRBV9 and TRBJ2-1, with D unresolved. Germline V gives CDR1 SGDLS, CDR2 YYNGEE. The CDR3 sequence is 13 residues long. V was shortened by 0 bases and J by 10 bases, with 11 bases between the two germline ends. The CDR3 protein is CASSVASNGEQFF. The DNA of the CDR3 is TGTGCCAGCAGCGTAGCTAGTAACGGAGAGCAGTTCTTC.

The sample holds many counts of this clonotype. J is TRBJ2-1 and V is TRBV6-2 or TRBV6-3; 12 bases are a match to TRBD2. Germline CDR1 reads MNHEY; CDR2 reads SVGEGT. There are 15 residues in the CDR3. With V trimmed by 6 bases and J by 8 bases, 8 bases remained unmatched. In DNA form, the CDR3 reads TGTGCCAGCAGCCCACTAGCGGGAGGAGGGTATGAGCAGTTCTTC. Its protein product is CASSPLAGGGYEQFF.

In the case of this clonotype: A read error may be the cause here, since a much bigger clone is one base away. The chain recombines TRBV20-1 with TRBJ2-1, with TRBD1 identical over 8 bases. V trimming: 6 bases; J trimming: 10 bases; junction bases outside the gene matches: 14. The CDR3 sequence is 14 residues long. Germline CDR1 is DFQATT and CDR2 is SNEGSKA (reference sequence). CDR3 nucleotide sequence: TGCAGTGCGCACCGGACAGGGAGGTCCAAGGAGCAGTTCTTC. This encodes CSAHRTGRSKEQFF.

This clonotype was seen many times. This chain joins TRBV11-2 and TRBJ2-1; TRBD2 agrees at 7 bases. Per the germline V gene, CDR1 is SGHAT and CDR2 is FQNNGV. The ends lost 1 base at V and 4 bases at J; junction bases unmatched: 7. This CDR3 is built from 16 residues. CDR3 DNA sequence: TGTGCCAGCAGCTTAGTCAAGCGGGATCCTTACAATGAGCAGTTCTTC. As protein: CASSLVKRDPYNEQFF.

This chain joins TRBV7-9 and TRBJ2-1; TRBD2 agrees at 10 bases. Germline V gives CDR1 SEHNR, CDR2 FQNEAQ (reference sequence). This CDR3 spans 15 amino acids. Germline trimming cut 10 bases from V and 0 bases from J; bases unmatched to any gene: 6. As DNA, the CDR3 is TGTGCCACCCTAGGACTAGCGGTCTCCTACAATGAGCAGTTCTTC. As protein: CATLGLAVSYNEQFF.